This TCR beta chain came from a study of cytomegalovirus exposure and HLA in healthy donors. Study-wide results and caveats: TCR beta sequences reportedly predicted most subjects' HLA-A and HLA-B alleles accurately. According to an earlier analysis, most TCR beta V segments yielded productive rearrangements about 87% or about 30% of the time.

Worth noting for this clone: Its antigen remains unknown.

A multiplex PCR was run with 60 Vbeta primers and 13 Jbeta primers. Some clones are missing from TCRdb's copy, which holds only in-frame ones; the method was immunoSEQ multiplex PCR. The sample carries over 95,000 clones, approximately 80% recorded once. CDR1 and CDR2 from the germline V gene are ENHRY and SYGVKD. The CDR3 extends over 13 amino acids. After removal of 6 bases from V and 3 bases from J, the junction contained 2 bases not matched to a gene. Input material: PBMCs. The origin of this receptor is a woman younger than 30 in good health and CMV-seronegative. This chain links TRBV10-3 with TRBJ2-3; TRBD2 matches at 8 bases. The DNA of the CDR3 is TGTGCCATCAGGACTAGCGATACAGATACGCAGTATTTT. As protein: CAIRTSDTDTQYF.